What follows describes a single T cell receptor beta chain. Its antigen is undetermined. CDR3 length: 14 amino acids. V shed 6 bases and J shed 3 bases, with 14 bases lying between them. The germline V gene has CDR1 MNHEY and CDR2 SVGAGI. The method was immunoSEQ multiplex PCR; TCRdb's version includes in-frame clones alone and lacks a portion of them. The sample has under 110,000 clones; 87% are singletons. The data were obtained in a study of T cell responses to AZD1222 COVID-19 vaccine. Background on the study: Second-dose timings of about 4 or about 12 weeks were pooled. Study-wide results and limits: Along spike, vaccine-associated CD4 TCRs were found throughout, with dominance at 160-218 and 743-854. Clonal diversity was possibly underestimated; the donors were predominantly white British and more often female. Reports indicate that nearly half of spike-specific TCRs are directed at unmutated variant regions.

The sequence derives from an adult in good health. The sequencing used peripheral blood, collected on day 0 of AZD1222 vaccination. The chain uses TRBV6-5 and TRBJ1-1; D may be TRBD1 (5 bases). This CDR3 reads CASSTILRDTEAFF. The CDR3 nucleotides read TGTGCCAGCAGCACTATCCTCAGGGACACTGAAGCTTTCTTT.